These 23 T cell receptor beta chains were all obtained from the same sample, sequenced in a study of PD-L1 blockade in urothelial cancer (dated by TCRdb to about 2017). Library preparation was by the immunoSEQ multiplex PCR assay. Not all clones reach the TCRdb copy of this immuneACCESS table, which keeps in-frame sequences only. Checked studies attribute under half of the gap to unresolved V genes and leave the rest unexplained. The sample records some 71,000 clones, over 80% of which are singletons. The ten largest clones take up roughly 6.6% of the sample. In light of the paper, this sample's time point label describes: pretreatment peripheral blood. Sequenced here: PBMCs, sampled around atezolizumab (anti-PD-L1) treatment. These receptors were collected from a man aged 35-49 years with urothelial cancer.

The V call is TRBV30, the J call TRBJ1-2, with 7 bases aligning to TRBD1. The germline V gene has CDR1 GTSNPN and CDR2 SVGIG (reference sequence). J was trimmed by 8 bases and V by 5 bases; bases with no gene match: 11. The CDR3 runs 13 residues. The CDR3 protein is CAWADRVSSGYTF. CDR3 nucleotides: TGTGCCTGGGCTGACAGGGTATCCAGCGGCTACACCTTC.

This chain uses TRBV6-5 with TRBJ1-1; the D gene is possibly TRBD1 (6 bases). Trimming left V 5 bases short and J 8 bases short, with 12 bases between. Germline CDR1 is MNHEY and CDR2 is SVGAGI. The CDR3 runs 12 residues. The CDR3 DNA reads TGTGCCAGCAGTCGTGGGACAACCGAAGCTTTCTTT. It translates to CASSRGTTEAFF.

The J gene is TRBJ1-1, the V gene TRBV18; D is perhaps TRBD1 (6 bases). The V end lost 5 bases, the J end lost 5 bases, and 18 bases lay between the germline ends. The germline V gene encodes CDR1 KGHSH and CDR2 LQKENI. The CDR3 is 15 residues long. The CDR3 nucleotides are TGTGCCAGCTCATCCCTGACAGGAGTTCGGACTGAAGCTTTCTTT. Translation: CASSSLTGVRTEAFF. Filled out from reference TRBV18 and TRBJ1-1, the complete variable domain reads NAGVMQNPRHLVRRRGQEARLRCSPMKGHSHVYWYRQLPEEGLKFMVYLQKENIIDESGMPKERFSAEFPKEGPSILRIQQVVRGDSAAYFCASSSLTGVRTEAFFGQGTRLTVV.

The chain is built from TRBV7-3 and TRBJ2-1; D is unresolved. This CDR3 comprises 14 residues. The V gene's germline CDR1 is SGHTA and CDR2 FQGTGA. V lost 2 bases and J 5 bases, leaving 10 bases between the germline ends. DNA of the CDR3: TGTGCCAGCAGCTTAGTCTCCGAGAACAATGAGCAGTTCTTC. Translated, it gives CASSLVSENNEQFF. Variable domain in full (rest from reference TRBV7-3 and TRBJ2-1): GAGVSQTPSNKVTEKGKYVELRCDPISGHTALYWYRQSLGQGPEFLIYFQGTGAADDSGLPNDRFFAVRPEGSVSTLKIQRTERGDSAVYLCASSLVSENNEQFFGPGTRLTVL.

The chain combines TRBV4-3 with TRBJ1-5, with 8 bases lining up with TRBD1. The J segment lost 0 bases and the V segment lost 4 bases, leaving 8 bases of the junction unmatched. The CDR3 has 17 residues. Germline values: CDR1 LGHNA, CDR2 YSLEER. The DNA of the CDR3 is TGCGCCAGCAGCCTAGAACTGACAGGGGATAGCAATCAGCCCCAGCATTTT. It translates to CASSLELTGDSNQPQHF.

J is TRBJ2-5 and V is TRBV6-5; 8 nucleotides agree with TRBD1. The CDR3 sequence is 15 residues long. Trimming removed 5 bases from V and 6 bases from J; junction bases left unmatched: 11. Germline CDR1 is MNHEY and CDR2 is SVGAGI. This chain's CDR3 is CASSAPTGGLKTQYF. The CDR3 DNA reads TGTGCCAGCAGTGCACCAACAGGGGGTCTGAAGACCCAGTACTTC.

The CDR3 sequence: CASSRAGTVYGYTF. The CDR3 DNA is TGCGCCAGCAGCCGCGCCGGGACAGTTTATGGCTACACCTTC. The chain carries TRBV4-1 and TRBJ1-2; 7 positions match TRBD1. Trimming cost V 4 bases and J 5 bases; bases outside gene matches: 7. This CDR3 spans 14 amino acids. Germline-derived CDR1 and CDR2 are MGHRA and YSYEKL.

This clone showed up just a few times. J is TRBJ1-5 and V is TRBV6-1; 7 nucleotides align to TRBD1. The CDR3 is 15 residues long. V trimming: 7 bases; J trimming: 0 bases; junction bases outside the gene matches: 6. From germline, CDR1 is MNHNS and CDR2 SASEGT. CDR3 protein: CASKRQGYSNQPQHF. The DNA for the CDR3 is TGTGCCAGCAAAAGACAGGGATATAGCAATCAGCCCCAGCATTTT.

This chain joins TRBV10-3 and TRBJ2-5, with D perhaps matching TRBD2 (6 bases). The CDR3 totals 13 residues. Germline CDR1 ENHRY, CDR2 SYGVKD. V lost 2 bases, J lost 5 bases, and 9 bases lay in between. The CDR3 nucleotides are TGTGCCATCAGTGAGAACGGAGGGGAGACCCAGTACTTC. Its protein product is CAISENGGETQYF.

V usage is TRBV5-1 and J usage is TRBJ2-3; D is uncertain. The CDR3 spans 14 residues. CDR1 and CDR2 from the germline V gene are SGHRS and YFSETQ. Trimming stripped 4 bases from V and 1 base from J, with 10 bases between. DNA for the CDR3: TGCGCCAGCAGCAGAAGCACTGGCACAGATACGCAGTATTTT. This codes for CASSRSTGTDTQYF.

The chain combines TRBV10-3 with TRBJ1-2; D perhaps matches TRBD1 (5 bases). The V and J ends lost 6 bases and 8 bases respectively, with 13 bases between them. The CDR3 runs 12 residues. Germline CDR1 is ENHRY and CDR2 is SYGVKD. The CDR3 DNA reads TGTGCCATCAGCCCTTCGGGGGACGGCTACACCTTC. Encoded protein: CAISPSGDGYTF.

The CDR3 DNA is TGTGCCAGCAGGGGTCCGACAGGGGTGCAGCCCCAGCATTTT. This codes for CASRGPTGVQPQHF. The chain joins TRBV2 to TRBJ1-5, with 8 bases that match TRBD1. Germline assignment: CDR1 SNHLY and CDR2 FYNNEI. CDR3 length: 14 amino acids. The V and J ends lost 6 bases and 7 bases, in that order; junction bases with no gene match: 8.

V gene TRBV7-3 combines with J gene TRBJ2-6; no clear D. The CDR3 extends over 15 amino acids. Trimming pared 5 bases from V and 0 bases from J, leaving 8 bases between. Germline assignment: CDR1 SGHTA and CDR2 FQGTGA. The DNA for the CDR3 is TGTGCCAGCAGCCGAGGAAGCTCTGGGGCCAACGTCCTGACTTTC. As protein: CASSRGSSGANVLTF.

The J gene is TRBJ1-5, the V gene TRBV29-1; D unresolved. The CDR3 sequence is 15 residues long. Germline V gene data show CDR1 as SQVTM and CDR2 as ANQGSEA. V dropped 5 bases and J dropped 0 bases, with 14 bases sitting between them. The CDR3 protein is CSVQTTRDSNQPQHF. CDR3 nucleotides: TGCAGCGTTCAAACCACCCGAGATAGCAATCAGCCCCAGCATTTT.

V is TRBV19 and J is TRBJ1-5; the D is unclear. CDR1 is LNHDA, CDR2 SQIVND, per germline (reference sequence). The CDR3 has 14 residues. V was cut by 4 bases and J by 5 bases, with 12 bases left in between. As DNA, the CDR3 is TGTGCCAGTAGTAGCCGGGGATGGGATCAGCCCCAGCATTTT. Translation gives CASSSRGWDQPQHF.

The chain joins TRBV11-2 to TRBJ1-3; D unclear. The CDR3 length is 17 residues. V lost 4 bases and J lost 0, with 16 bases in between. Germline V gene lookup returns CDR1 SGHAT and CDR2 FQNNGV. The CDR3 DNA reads TGTGCCAGCAGCTACCCCCGGGGAGGGAGCTCTGGAAACACCATATATTTT. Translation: CASSYPRGGSSGNTIYF.

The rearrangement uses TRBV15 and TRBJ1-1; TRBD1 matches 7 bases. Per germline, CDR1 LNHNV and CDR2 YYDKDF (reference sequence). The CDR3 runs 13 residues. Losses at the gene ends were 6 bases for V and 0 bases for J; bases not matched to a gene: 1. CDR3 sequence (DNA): TGTGCCACCAGAGGGGGCATGAACACTGAAGCTTTCTTT. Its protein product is CATRGGMNTEAFF.

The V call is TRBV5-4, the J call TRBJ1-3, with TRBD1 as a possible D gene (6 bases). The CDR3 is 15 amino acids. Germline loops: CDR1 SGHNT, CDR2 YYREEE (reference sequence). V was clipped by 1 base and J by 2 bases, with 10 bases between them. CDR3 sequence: CASSLSGTTGNTIYF. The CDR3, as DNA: TGTGCCAGCAGCTTGAGCGGGACAACTGGAAACACCATATATTTT.

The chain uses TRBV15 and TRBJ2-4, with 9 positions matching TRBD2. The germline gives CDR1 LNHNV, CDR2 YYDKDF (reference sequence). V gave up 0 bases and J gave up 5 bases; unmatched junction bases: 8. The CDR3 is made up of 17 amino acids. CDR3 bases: TGTGCCACCAGCAGAGAAGGGGCTAGCGGGATTCAAAACATTCAGTACTTC. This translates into CATSREGASGIQNIQYF.

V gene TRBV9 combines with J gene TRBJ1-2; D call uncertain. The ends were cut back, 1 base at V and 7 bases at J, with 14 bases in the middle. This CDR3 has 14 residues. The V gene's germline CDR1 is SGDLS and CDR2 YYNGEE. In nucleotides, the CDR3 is TGTGCCAGCAGCGTATCTGACAAACCCTCTGGCTACACCTTC. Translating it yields CASSVSDKPSGYTF.

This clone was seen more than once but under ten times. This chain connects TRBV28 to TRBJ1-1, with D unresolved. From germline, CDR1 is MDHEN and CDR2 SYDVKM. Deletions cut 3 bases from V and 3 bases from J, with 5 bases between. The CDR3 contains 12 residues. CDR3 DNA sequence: TGTGCCAGCAGTTTGCGGTACACTGAAGCTTTCTTT. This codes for CASSLRYTEAFF. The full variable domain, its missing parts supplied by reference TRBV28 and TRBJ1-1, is DVKVTQSSRYLVKRTGEKVFLECVQDMDHENMFWYRQDPGLGLRLIYFSYDVKMKEKGDIPEGYSVSREKKERFSLILESASTNQTSMYLCASSLRYTEAFFGQGTRLTVV.

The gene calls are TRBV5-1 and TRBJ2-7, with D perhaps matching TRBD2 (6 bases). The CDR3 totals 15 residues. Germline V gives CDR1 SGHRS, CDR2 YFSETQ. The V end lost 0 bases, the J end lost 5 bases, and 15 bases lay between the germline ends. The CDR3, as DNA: TGCGCCAGCAGCTTGGCCGGGGGAATCCGGCACGAGCAGTACTTC. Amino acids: CASSLAGGIRHEQYF. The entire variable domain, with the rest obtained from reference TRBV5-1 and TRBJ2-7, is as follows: KAGVTQTPRYLIKTRGQQVTLSCSPISGHRSVSWYQQTPGQGLQFLFEYFSETQRNKGNFPGRFSGRQFSNSRSEMNVSTLELGDSALYLCASSLAGGIRHEQYFGPGTRLTVT.

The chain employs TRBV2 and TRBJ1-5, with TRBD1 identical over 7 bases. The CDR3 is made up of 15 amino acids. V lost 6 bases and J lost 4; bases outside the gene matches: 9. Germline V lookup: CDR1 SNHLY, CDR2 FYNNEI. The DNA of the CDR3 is TGTGCCAGCAGCGGCGGGGAACAGGGGAATCAGCCCCAGCATTTT. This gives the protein CASSGGEQGNQPQHF.